The rows below give T cell receptor beta chains drawn from one sample of a study of T cell repertoires in cytomegalovirus infection. TCRdb passed the reads through MiXCR, listing each CDR3 protein once. The table records 400,000 or so distinct CDR3 sequences, under 40% of them present only once. Sequencing used PBMCs. The receptors originated from a human donor in good health (CMV status not recorded). Some clones in this sample may be carry-over from other donors' samples. Each CDR3 is given with its conserved first and last residue. The D gene is left open where the match is weak. The size of a clone is reported for some rows only, either as once, few or many, or as a class for expanded clones.

size	J	D	V	CDR3	DNA
-	TRBJ2-5	TRBD2	TRBV20-1	CSANSLAGQETQYF	TGCAGTGCTAATTCACTAGCGGGGCAAGAGACCCAGTACTTC
many	TRBJ1-6	-	TRBV11-1	CASSPGNSPLHF	TGTGCCAGCAGCCCAGGGAACTCACCCCTCCACTTT
-	TRBJ2-3	-	TRBV7-2	CASSLDYTQYF	TGTGCCAGCAGCTTAGACTATACGCAGTATTTT
few	TRBJ2-3	-	TRBV5-1	CASSFGADTQYF	TGCGCCAGCAGCTTCGGGGCAGATACGCAGTATTTT
-	TRBJ1-2	-	TRBV7-2	CASSPLRKGNGYTF	TGTGCCAGCAGCCCTCTCCGCAAGGGGAATGGCTACACCTTC
few	TRBJ2-1	-	TRBV3-1	CASSQFSWRENEQFF	TGTGCCAGCAGCCAGTTTTCCTGGAGGGAGAATGAGCAGTTCTTC
few	TRBJ2-5	TRBD1	TRBV13	CASSYRTGLPSQETQYF	TGTGCCAGCAGCTACAGGACAGGGCTCCCCAGCCAAGAGACCCAGTACTTC
-	TRBJ2-3	-	TRBV19	CASTGDTDTQYF	TGTGCCAGTACCGGCGATACAGATACGCAGTATTTT
few	TRBJ2-7	TRBD1	TRBV5-4	CASSFGRGRDEQYF	TGTGCCAGCAGCTTCGGCAGGGGGCGAGACGAGCAGTACTTC
few	TRBJ1-5	-	TRBV23-1	CASSQGLGSNQPQHF	TGCGCCAGCAGTCAGGGTCTGGGGAGCAATCAGCCCCAGCATTTT
many	TRBJ2-7	TRBD1	TRBV27	CASSRGTVPIYEQYF	TGTGCCAGCAGCCGAGGGACAGTCCCCATATACGAGCAGTACTTC
few	TRBJ2-1	TRBD2	TRBV12-3/TRBV12-4	CASRVAGGRIRVSYNEQFF	TGTGCCAGCAGAGTAGCGGGGGGGCGAATCCGGGTGTCCTACAATGAGCAGTTCTTC
-	TRBJ2-2	-	TRBV12-3/TRBV12-4	CASSLGRNGELFF	TGTGCCAGCAGCCTGGGTAGGAACGGGGAGCTGTTTTTT
many	TRBJ2-7	-	TRBV19	CASSPAGTHSYEQYF	TGTGCCAGTAGTCCCGCCGGGACCCACTCCTACGAGCAGTACTTC
many	TRBJ2-2	-	TRBV12-3/TRBV12-4	CASSTSAGGITGELFF	-
few	TRBJ2-3	-	TRBV7-6	CASSQPSHDTQYF	TGTGCCAGCAGCCAACCAAGCCATGATACGCAGTATTTT
-	TRBJ2-3	-	TRBV7-2	CASSGLRTDTPCF	TGTGCCAGCAGCGGACTACGCACAGATACGCCGTGTTTT
-	TRBJ2-3	-	TRBV6-2/TRBV6-3	CASSNPQADTQYF	TGTGCCAGCAGTAATCCCCAGGCAGATACGCAGTATTTT
-	TRBJ2-7	-	TRBV7-2	CASSLAGSSYKQYF	TGTGCCAGCAGCTTAGCCGGCAGTTCCTACAAGCAGTACTTC
few	TRBJ2-1	-	TRBV27	CASRPNPVLVYNEQFF	TGTGCCAGCAGGCCAAACCCGGTACTCGTTTACAATGAGCAGTTCTTC
-	TRBJ1-6	-	TRBV5-4	CASSGAGTGTSPLHF	TGTGCCAGCAGCGGAGCCGGGACGGGGACTTCACCCCTCCACTTT
many	TRBJ2-3	-	TRBV7-2	CASSTVTDTQYF	TGTGCCAGCAGCACGGTGACAGATACGCAGTATTTT
-	TRBJ1-1	-	TRBV7-2	CASRGGGLGNTEAFF	TGTGCCAGCCGTGGAGGAGGCTTGGGGAACACTGAAGCTTTCTTT
-	TRBJ2-3	-	TRBV10-3	CAISEGALLTDTQYF	TGTGCCATCAGTGAAGGGGCTCTACTCACAGATACGCAGTATTTT
many	TRBJ2-5	TRBD2	TRBV7-6	CASSLVASGGTAQETQYF	TGTGCCAGCAGCTTAGTGGCTAGCGGGGGGACCGCCCAAGAGACCCAGTACTTC
-	TRBJ2-3	TRBD2	TRBV5-1	CASSFGTSGGDTQYF	TGCGCCAGCAGCTTCGGGACTAGCGGTGGAGATACGCAGTATTTT
-	TRBJ1-1	-	TRBV19	CASSILAMNTEAFF	TGTGCCAGTAGTATACTCGCCATGAACACTGAAGCTTTCTTT
many	TRBJ1-5	TRBD1	TRBV19	CASRIDRANQPQHF	TGTGCCAGTAGAATCGACAGGGCAAATCAGCCCCAGCATTTT
few	TRBJ1-4	-	TRBV25-1	CASSAGTPRVEKLFF	TGTGCCAGCAGTGCCGGGACACCAAGGGTCGAAAAACTGTTTTTT
many	TRBJ2-4	TRBD2	TRBV7-8	CASSPRLAGQAKNIQYF	TGTGCCAGCAGCCCAAGACTAGCGGGCCAAGCCAAAAACATTCAGTACTTC
-	TRBJ2-7	TRBD1	TRBV29-1	CSVGGTVGREQYF	TGCAGCGTTGGAGGGACAGTGGGTCGCGAGCAGTACTTC
few	TRBJ2-3	TRBD2	TRBV28	CASSYTGLAGFTDTQYF	TGTGCCAGCAGTTACACCGGTCTAGCGGGGTTCACAGATACGCAGTATTTT
-	TRBJ1-2	TRBD1	TRBV2	CASSDIGTGGGYTF	TGTGCCAGCAGTGACATCGGGACAGGTGGAGGCTACACCTTC
-	TRBJ2-7	-	TRBV20-1	CSLKGSSYEQYF	TGCAGTCTAAAGGGTTCCTCCTACGAGCAGTACTTC
-	TRBJ2-2	-	TRBV20-1	CSATGGPTGELFF	TGCAGTGCTACCGGGGGGCCCACCGGGGAGCTGTTTTTT
few	TRBJ1-1	-	TRBV2	CASSQNGGVTEAFF	TGTGCCAGCAGCCAAAACGGTGGGGTGACTGAAGCTTTCTTT
-	TRBJ1-2	TRBD1	TRBV9	CASSETGGGYTF	TGTGCCAGCAGCGAAACAGGGGGAGGCTACACCTTC
-	TRBJ2-3	TRBD2	TRBV20-1	CSARGTIAGALTDTQYF	TGCAGTGCTAGGGGAACGATAGCGGGGGCCCTCACAGATACGCAGTATTTT